This TCR beta chain was sequenced for a study of a mutant IDH1 vaccine in newly diagnosed glioma. Here immunoSEQ multiplex PCR was the method, and the copy in TCRdb shows in-frame clones only, minus some. The sample carries approximately 61,000 clones, around 84% recorded once. In germline, CDR1 is SNHLY, CDR2 FYNNEI. Trimming cost V 4 bases and J 1 base, with 10 bases left between them. The length of the CDR3 is 14 residues. Time point described: week 5, during vaccination. Every vaccine dose comprised 300 ug of mutant IDH1 20-mer peptide plus topical imiquimod. Notes on this clone: Its target is unknown.

V and J are TRBV2 and TRBJ1-1, with D possibly being TRBD1 (6 bases). The receptor's source is a woman between 50 and 59 years old with glioma. This sample comprised PBMCs, obtained from a glioma patient whose treatment included an IDH1 peptide vaccine. The CDR3 sequence: CASSGDRTNTEAFF. The CDR3 bases are TGTGCCAGCAGTGGTGACAGGACGAACACTGAAGCTTTCTTT.